The 17 T cell receptor beta chains given below trace back to one sample, sequenced in a study of metastatic and nonmetastatic thyroid tumors. MiXCR was used by TCRdb to re-call the PCR reads. The sample includes around 40,000 clones, about 17% of them seen just once. Until they underwent thyroid surgery, no patient had received any treatment. The sample comprised blood. These receptors originate from a male donor with papillary thyroid cancer or a benign thyroid nodule (not recorded which). Some clones in this sample may be carry-over from other donors' samples.

This clone was counted ten times or more. The chain is built from TRBV12-3 or TRBV12-4 and TRBJ1-5; the match to TRBD1 covers 8 bases. The CDR3 covers 14 residues. The trim removed 3 bases at V and 2 bases at J, leaving 0 bases unmatched. CDR3 sequence reads: CASSLGQGNQPQHF. DNA of the CDR3: TGTGCCAGCAGTTTGGGACAGGGCAATCAGCCCCAGCATTTT.

This clone occurred many times. The rearrangement joins TRBV7-9 to TRBJ1-1, with D unclear. The germline CDR1 and CDR2 sequences are SEHNR and FQNEAQ (reference sequence). The CDR3 loop spans 13 amino acids. Trimming cost V 2 bases and J 3 bases, with 7 bases left between them. The CDR3, as DNA: TGTGCCAGCAGCTTACAGGAGGACACTGAAGCTTTCTTT. It encodes CASSLQEDTEAFF.

Concerning this clone itself: Because the CDR3 is missing its conserved closing phenylalanine or tryptophan, this is likely a read error. The DNA is left out, because the CDR3 cannot be placed on it with certainty; the CDR3 is given as TCRdb lists it. The chain joins TRBV14 to TRBJ2-6; TRBD1, the D gene given by the table, was not confirmed from the DNA. The CDR3 spans 9 amino acids, including both terminal residues. From germline, CDR1 is SGHDN and CDR2 FVKESK. CDR3 amino acids: CANSDSRGQ.

This clone was counted a few times. A read error may account for a junction end that differs from germline. The rearrangement links TRBV12-3 or TRBV12-4 to TRBJ1-1; 9 positions match TRBD1. The CDR3 covers 15 residues. The CDR3 coding sequence is TGTGCCAGTAGTTTATCTTACAGGGGGCCAGTTGAAGCTTTCTTT. Protein product: CASSLSYRGPVEAFF.

This clone was counted at least ten times. The V and J genes are TRBV5-8 and TRBJ2-2; 7 nucleotides match TRBD1. Per germline, CDR1 SGHTS and CDR2 YDEGEE. The trim removed 4 bases at V and 6 bases at J, leaving 12 bases unmatched. The CDR3 length is 16 residues. The CDR3 spells CASSPGTDIFSGELFF. CDR3 sequence (DNA): TGTGCCAGCAGCCCCGGGACAGATATTTTTTCCGGGGAGCTGTTTTTT.

This clone was counted ten times or more. The chain couples TRBV20-1 to TRBJ2-3, with D maybe TRBD2 (6 bases). In germline, CDR1 is DFQATT, CDR2 SNEGSKA (reference sequence). CDR3 length: 15 amino acids. With 3 bases removed from V and 0 bases from J, the gap between germline ends came to 13 bases. CDR3 DNA sequence: TGCAGTGCTAGTCATGCGGGGTCTAGCACAGATACGCAGTATTTT. As protein: CSASHAGSSTDTQYF.

The sample holds many counts of this clone. One base away lies a much larger clone, so this may be a sequencing read error. The chain carries TRBV13 and TRBJ2-7; the D gene is possibly TRBD1 (6 bases). The V gene's germline CDR1 is PRHDT and CDR2 FYEKMQ (reference sequence). V was clipped by 4 bases and J by 2 bases, with 9 bases between them. The CDR3 runs to 13 residues. CDR3 in amino acids: CASSSTGAYEQYF. The CDR3 DNA is TGTGCCAGCAGCTCGACAGGTGCCTACGAGCAGTACTTC.

A word on this clone: Possible read error: a much larger clone is one base away. This rearrangement joins TRBV5-5 to TRBJ1-6, with D perhaps TRBD1 (6 bases). Germline values: CDR1 SGHKS, CDR2 YYEKEE (reference sequence). The CDR3 runs to 16 residues. The DNA of the CDR3 is TGTGCCAGCAGCCCCGAGAAACAGGGTCTGAGATCACCCTTCCACTTT. Translation: CASSPEKQGLRSPFHF.

Many counts were recorded for this clone. The chain couples TRBV6-1 to TRBJ1-5, with TRBD1 as a possible D gene (6 bases). Per the germline V gene, CDR1 is MNHNS and CDR2 is SASEGT. Deletions cut 4 bases from V and 6 bases from J, with 16 bases between. This CDR3 is 15 amino acids long. The CDR3 nucleotides are TGTGCCAGCAGTGCCCTGGGGGGGCAGCTTCAGCCCCAGCATTTT. Its translation is CASSALGGQLQPQHF.

This clone was recorded at least ten times. V is TRBV2 and J is TRBJ2-5, with D perhaps TRBD1 or TRBD2 (5 bases each). Trimming shortened V by 3 bases and J by 3 bases, and 8 bases separated the two germline ends. Germline V gives CDR1 SNHLY, CDR2 FYNNEI. The CDR3 runs to 13 residues. The DNA for the CDR3 is TGTGCCAGCAGTGATTGGGACGAAGAGACCCAGTACTTC. This codes for CASSDWDEETQYF.

This clone was recorded at least ten times. The genes are TRBV4-2 and TRBJ2-7; 11 bases map to TRBD1. CDR1 is LGHNA, CDR2 YNFKEQ, per germline. The V and J ends lost 0 bases and 3 bases, in that order; junction bases with no gene match: 7. The CDR3 runs to 17 residues. The DNA for the CDR3 is TGTGCCAGCAGCCAAGATCCGCCTGGGACAGGGGGCTACGAGCAGTACTTC. Its translation is CASSQDPPGTGGYEQYF.

This clone was detected many times. The CDR3 coding sequence is TGCGCCAGCAGTGGCAATCGGGCCGGGGAGCTGTTTTTT. Its protein product is CASSGNRAGELFF. The rearrangement uses TRBV10-1 and TRBJ2-2; D call uncertain. V gave up 4 bases and J gave up 6 bases, with 9 bases separating them. Germline CDR1 WNHNN, CDR2 SYGVQD (reference sequence). This CDR3 is built from 13 residues.

This clone came up many times. The DNA of the CDR3 is TGTGCCAGCAGTTTCTCAGTCGGGACAGCGAACACCGGGGAGCTGTTTTTT. Translating gives CASSFSVGTANTGELFF. The rearrangement uses TRBV27 and TRBJ2-2; 7 positions agree with TRBD1. After removal of 3 bases from V and 0 bases from J, the junction contained 7 bases not matched to a gene. The CDR3 is made up of 17 amino acids. CDR1 is MNHEY, CDR2 SMNVEV, per germline (reference sequence).

The chain employs TRBV30 and TRBJ2-3, with 15 bases aligning to TRBD2. Germline lookup yields CDR1 GTSNPN and CDR2 SVGIG (reference sequence). CDR3 length: 16 residues. The trim removed 2 bases at V and 4 bases at J, leaving 4 bases unmatched. CDR3 loop: CAWSPGLAGGPDTQYF. DNA for the CDR3: TGTGCCTGGAGTCCGGGACTAGCGGGAGGCCCAGATACGCAGTATTTT.

This clone was found many times. The chain combines TRBV20-1 with TRBJ2-7, with D hard to call. CDR1 is DFQATT, CDR2 SNEGSKA, per germline (reference sequence). V dropped 0 bases and J dropped 4 bases, with 4 bases sitting between them. This CDR3 region has 11 residues. CDR3 nucleotides: TGCAGTGCTAGAGATCTTTACGAGCAGTACTTC. Its protein is CSARDLYEQYF.

This clone has only a few counts. Since the CDR3 does not end with the conserved phenylalanine or tryptophan, this likely comes from a read error. The rearrangement links TRBV10-1 to TRBJ2-2; D remains ambiguous. CDR1 and CDR2 (germline): WNHNN, SYGVQD (reference sequence). The CDR3 length is 13 residues. V lost 2 bases and J lost 5, with 6 bases in between. The CDR3 DNA reads as TGCGCCAGCAGTGAGGGTTTGACCGGGGAGCTGTTTTCT. Its protein is CASSEGLTGELFS.

In its sample, this clone was seen many times. The rearrangement uses TRBV6-4 and TRBJ2-1, with unresolved D. The length of the CDR3 is 14 residues. Germline CDR1 reads MRHNA; CDR2 reads SNTAGT. V gave up 2 bases and J gave up 5 bases, with 10 bases separating them. CDR3 region: CASSDAGGHNEQFF. CDR3 nucleotides: TGTGCCAGCAGTGACGCAGGCGGTCACAATGAGCAGTTCTTC.